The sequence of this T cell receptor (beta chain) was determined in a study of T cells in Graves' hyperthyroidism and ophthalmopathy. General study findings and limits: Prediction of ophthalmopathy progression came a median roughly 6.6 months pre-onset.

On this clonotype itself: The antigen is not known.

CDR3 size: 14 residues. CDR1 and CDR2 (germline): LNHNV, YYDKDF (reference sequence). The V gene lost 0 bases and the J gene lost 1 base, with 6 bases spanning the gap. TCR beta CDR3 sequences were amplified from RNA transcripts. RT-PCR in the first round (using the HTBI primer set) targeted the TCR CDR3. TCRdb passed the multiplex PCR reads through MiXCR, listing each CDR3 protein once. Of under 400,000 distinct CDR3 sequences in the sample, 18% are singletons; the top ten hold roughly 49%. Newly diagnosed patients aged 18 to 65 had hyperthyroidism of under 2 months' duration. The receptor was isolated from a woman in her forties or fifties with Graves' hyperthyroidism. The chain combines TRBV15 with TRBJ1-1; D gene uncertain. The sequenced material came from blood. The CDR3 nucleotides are TGTGCCACCAGCAGAGATAATAAGAACACTGAAGCTTTCTTT. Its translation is CATSRDNKNTEAFF. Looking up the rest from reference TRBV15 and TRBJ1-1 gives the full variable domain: DAMVIQNPRYQVTQFGKPVTLSCSQTLNHNVMYWYQQKSSQAPKLLFHYYDKDFNNEADTPDNFQSRRPNTSFCFLDIRSPGLGDTAMYLCATSRDNKNTEAFFGQGTRLTVV.